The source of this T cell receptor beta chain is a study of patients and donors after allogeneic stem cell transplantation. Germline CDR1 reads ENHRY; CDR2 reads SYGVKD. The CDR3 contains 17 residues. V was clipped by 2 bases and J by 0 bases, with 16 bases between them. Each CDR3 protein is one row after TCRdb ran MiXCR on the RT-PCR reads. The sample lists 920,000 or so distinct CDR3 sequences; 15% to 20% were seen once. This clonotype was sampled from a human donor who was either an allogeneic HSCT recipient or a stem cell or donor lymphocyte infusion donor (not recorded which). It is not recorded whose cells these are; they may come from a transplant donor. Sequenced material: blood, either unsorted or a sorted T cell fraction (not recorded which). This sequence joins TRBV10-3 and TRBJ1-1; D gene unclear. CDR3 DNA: TGTGCCATCAGTGAGACTCGGGCCGGGAGGATGAACACTGAAGCTTTCTTT. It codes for CAISETRAGRMNTEAFF.